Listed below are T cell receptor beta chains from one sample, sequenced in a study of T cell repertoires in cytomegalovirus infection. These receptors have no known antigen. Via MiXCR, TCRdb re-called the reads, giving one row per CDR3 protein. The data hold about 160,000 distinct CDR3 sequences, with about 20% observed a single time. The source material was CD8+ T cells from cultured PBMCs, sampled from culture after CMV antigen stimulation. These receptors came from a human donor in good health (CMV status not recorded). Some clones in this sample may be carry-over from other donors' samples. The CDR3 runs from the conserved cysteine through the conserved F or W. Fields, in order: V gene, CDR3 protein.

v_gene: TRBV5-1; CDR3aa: CASSKGTVNNSPLHF
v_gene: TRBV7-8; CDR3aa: CASSITASYQETQYF
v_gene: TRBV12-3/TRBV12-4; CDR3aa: CASSSYTSGARTDTQYF
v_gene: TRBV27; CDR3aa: CASSLSNRAYEQYF
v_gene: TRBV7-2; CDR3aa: CASSFLGGQETQYF
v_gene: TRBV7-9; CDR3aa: CASSSQQGVNTEAFF
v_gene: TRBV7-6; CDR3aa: CASSLGGSTGELFF
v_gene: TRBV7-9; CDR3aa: CASRAARTTNYGYTF
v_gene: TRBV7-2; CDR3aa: CASSPDYTEAFF
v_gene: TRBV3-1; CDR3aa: CASSQPVDRGTEAFF
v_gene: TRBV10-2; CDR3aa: CASLEPEERDTEAFF
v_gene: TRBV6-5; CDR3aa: CASSYDQGYEQYF
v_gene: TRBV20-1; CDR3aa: CSARDLWAALGYTF
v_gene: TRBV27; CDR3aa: CASRGRRNNQPQHF
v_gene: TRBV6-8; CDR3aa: CASSYSRAGSDTQYF
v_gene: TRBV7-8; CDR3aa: CASSLGSGGRSSPLHF
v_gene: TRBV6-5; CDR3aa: CASIPRKDRGTDTQYF
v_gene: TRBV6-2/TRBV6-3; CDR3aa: CASSYSWAEYEQYF
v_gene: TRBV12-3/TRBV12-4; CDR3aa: CASEGANTGELFF
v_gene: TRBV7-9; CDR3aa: CASSGGDPRHEQYF
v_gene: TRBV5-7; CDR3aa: CASSLIYPLRVRDQPQHF
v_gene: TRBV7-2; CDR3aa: CASSLAHSLNEKLYF
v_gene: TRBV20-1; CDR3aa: CSARDRLTGSYNSPLHF
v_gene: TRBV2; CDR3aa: CASSEVRGSTGELFF
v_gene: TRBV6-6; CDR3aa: CASSMTFYEQYF
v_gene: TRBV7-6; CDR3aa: CASSPNPGTSGGSTDTQYF
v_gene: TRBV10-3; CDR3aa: CAISEVYGYTF
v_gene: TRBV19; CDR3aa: CASNVGQDLYQPQHF
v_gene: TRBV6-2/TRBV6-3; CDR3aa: CASSYSTSGDGSGANVLTF
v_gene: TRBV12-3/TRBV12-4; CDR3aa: CASSLREGGTEAFF
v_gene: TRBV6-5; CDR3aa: CASTPGAETLASYGYTF
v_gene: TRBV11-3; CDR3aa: CASSLSASTEAFF
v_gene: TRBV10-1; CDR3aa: CASSPSGGLYNEQFF
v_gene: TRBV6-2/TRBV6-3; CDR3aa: CASSYSPPSLNYGYTF
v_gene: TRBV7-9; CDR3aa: CASRPGLSSPYGYTF
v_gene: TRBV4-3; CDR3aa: CASSLEVTGTSPSNEQFF
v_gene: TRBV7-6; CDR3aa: CASSPFGATNEKLFF
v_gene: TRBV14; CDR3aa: CASSQDPGHEKLFF
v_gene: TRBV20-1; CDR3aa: CSARDSLAGGYEGYTF
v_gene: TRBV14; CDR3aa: CASSLLTSGSTDTQYF
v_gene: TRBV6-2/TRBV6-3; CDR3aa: CASSQDRASTDTQYF
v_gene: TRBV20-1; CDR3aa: CSAIFGQGRNYGYTF
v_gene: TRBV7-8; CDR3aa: CASSLAALTGLAGPYNEQFF
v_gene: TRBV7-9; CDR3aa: CASSSQGGEANEQYF
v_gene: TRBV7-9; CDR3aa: CASSEEGEGNQPQHF